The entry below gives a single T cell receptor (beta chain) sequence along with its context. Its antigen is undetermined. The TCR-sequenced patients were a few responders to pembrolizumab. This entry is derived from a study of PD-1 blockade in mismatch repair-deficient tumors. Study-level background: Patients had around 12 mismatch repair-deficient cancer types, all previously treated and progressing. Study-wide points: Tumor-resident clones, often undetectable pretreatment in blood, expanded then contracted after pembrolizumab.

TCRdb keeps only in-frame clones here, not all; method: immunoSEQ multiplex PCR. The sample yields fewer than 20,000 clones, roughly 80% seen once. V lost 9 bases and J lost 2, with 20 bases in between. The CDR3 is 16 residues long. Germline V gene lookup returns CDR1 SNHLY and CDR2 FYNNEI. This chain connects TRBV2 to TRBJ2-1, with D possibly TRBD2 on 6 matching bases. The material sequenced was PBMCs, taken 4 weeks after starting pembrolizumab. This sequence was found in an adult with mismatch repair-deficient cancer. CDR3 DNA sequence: TGTGCCAGGAGACCTAGGAGGGAGAGCACCTACAATGAGCAGTTCTTC. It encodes CARRPRRESTYNEQFF.